The entry below describes one T cell receptor beta chain. There is no known antigen for this receptor. Per-nucleotide qualities are absent, and no much larger clonotype sits a single base away. Whole blood was collected in K2EDTA tubes by collaborating institutions according to the institutions' own protocols. For TCRbeta analysis, collaborators shipped samples as frozen whole blood, isolated PBMCs, or DNA extracted from either of those sample types. These data are taken from a study of blood T cell repertoires in COVID-19 (dated by TCRdb to the early 2020s). At the level of the whole study: The collaborator samples originated in the United States, Italy and Spain and spanned the acute and convalescent phases of COVID-19. The dataset comprised deeply sampled blood TCRbeta repertoires from subjects exposed to, actively infected with, or recovered from COVID-19. Samples came from the ongoing ImmuneRACE study (first 160 participants) plus 1,254 subjects from 6 global collaborators. A freely available public database, intended as a resource for researchers studying the immune response to SARS-CoV-2, is where the repertoires were released. Sample metadata almost always included a de-identified subject ID, COVID-19 status, age in years and sex. The prospective study material was composed of cDNA or gDNA derived from T cells, B-cell-depleted T cells, or PBMCs. Where HLA class I and class II types were available, the types were taken from metadata supplied by the sample provider, not from assay-based typing.

TCRbeta CDR3 regions were amplified from genomic DNA by means of the immunoSEQ Assay, a bias-controlled multiplex PCR. As for the authors' bioinformatics: Within the assay, amplification of reference gene primers was used to estimate how many nucleated cells each sample contained. To quantify the absolute abundance of each unique TCRbeta CDR3 rearrangement, sequence reads were collapsed and filtered. For each sample, productive Simpson clonality was calculated as the square root of Simpson's diversity index over productive rearrangements. The immuneACCESS repertoire file appears here via TCRdb, limited to in-frame rearrangements. These files lack a portion of the clones; in checked studies, under half of the deficit traces to unresolved V genes, and the cause of the others is not known. That table furnishes V, J and clone size, whereas the DNA furnished D and trimming. The sample table lists about 210,000 clones, approximately 82% of them with a count of one. Of the sample, approximately 2.9% is held by the ten largest clones.

Germline trimming amounts to 3 bases on V and 5 bases on J, with 6 as the count of junction bases outside the gene matches. The germline V gene (reference sequence) sets CDR1 to MNHEY and CDR2 to SMNVEV. From the cysteine through the phenylalanine, the CDR3 covers 16 amino acids. Of the read, only the CDR3 DNA is kept; its 48 bases are in frame from base 1. What the authors observed across the whole study: How much clinical and demographic metadata was included differed by source and by participant, and the metadata was provided uncurated.

The chain was built from TRBV27 and TRBJ2-3; 12 bases in the middle match TRBD2. This receptor was identified in a man in his fifties with active or convalescent COVID-19. Sequencing used peripheral blood. DNA sequence: TGTGCCAGCAGTTTTCTAGCGGGAGGGGGTGAAGATACGCAGTATTTT. Translated, this is CASSFLAGGGEDTQYF.